Described below is a single TCR beta chain sequence and its context. The data stem from a study of blood T cell repertoires in COVID-19. Clones were sequenced by immunoSEQ multiplex PCR, and TCRdb holds only the in-frame ones, with some missing. The data show about 300,000 clones, nearly 90% seen once. The germline V and J ends were trimmed by 9 bases and 4 bases, with 18 bases remaining between them. CDR1 is SNHLY and CDR2 is FYNNEI in the germline V gene. The CDR3 runs to 15 residues. Two negative PCRs, clearance, or symptom resolution characterized the recovered Cohort 3 donors. The TCR was taken from a woman younger than 45 who had recovered from COVID-19. The chain recombines TRBV2 with TRBJ2-2; tentatively, D is TRBD2 (7 bases). Specimen: PBMCs or T cells enriched from blood (not recorded which). CDR3 DNA sequence: TGTGCCAGTGGCAGAGGGGGGGAAGGCACCGGGGAGCTGTTTTTT. Protein: CASGRGGEGTGELFF.